Sequencing of this T cell receptor beta chain was carried out in a study of OX40 agonist ivuxolimab in advanced cancers. Study results and caveats: Circulating CD4+ and CD8+ T cells showed clonal expansion by week 6 at 0.1 to 3.0 mg/kg.

The V gene end was trimmed by 2 bases and the J gene end by 8 bases; junction bases not matched to a gene: 7. There are 15 residues in the CDR3. Germline CDR1 SGHRS, CDR2 YFSETQ. With regard to this clone: The antigen is unknown.

This table comes from immunoSEQ multiplex PCR, and its TCRdb copy is limited to in-frame clones, with some not included. The sample carries about 83,000 clones, around 85% recorded once. V usage is TRBV5-1 and J usage is TRBJ1-4; 9 bases are shared with TRBD1. The sample in question was CD4+ or CD8+ T cells sorted from blood, obtained in a trial of the OX40 agonist ivuxolimab. This TCR derives from an adult with an advanced solid tumor such as melanoma, head and neck, liver or kidney cancer. The CDR3 nucleotides are TGCGCCAGCAGCTTTTGGGACAGGGTAGGAGAAAAACTGTTTTTT. It is translated as CASSFWDRVGEKLFF.